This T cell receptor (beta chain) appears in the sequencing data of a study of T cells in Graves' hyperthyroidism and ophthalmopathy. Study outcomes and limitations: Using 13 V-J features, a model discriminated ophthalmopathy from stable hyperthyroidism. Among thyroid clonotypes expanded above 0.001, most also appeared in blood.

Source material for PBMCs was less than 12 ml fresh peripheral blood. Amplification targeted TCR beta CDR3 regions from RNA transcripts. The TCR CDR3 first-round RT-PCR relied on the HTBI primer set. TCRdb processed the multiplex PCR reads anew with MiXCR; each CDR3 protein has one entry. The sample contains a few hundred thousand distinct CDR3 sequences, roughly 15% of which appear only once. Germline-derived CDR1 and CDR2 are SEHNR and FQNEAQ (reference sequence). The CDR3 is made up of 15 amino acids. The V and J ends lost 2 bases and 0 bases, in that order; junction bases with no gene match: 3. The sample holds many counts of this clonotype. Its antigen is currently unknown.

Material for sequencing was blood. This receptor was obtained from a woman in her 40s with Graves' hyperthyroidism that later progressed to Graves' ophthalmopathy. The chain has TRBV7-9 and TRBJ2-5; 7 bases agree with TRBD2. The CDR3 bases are TGTGCCAGCAGCTTAAGCAGCGGGAACCAAGAGACCCAGTACTTC. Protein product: CASSLSSGNQETQYF.